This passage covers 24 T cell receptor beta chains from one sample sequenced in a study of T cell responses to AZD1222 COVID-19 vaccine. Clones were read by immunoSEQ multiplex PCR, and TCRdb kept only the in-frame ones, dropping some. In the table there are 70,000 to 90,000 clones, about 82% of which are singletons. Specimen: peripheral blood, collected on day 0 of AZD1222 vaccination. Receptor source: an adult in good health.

The CDR3 reads CASSLTGGTGNNQPQHF. The CDR3 DNA follows: TGTGCCAGCTCCCTGACTGGGGGGACAGGGAACAATCAGCCCCAGCATTTT. The chain carries TRBV18 and TRBJ1-5; TRBD1 aligns across 9 bases. Germline loops: CDR1 KGHSH, CDR2 LQKENI. CDR3 length: 17 amino acids. V shed 6 bases, J shed 3 bases, and the junction held 12 bases outside the gene matches.

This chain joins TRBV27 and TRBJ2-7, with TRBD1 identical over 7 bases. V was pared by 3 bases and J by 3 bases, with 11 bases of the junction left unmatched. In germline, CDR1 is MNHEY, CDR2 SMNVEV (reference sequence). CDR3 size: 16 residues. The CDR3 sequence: CASSFVHAQGVYEQYF. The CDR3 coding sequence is TGTGCCAGCAGTTTCGTGCATGCCCAGGGGGTCTACGAGCAGTACTTC.

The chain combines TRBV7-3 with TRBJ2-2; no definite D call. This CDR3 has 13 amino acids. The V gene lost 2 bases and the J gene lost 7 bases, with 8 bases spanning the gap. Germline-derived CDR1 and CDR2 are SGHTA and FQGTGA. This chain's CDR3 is CASSLVLGGELFF. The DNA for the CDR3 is TGTGCCAGCAGCTTAGTTCTAGGCGGGGAGCTGTTTTTT. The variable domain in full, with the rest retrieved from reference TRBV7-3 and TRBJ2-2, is GAGVSQTPSNKVTEKGKYVELRCDPISGHTALYWYRQSLGQGPEFLIYFQGTGAADDSGLPNDRFFAVRPEGSVSTLKIQRTERGDSAVYLCASSLVLGGELFFGEGSRLTVL.

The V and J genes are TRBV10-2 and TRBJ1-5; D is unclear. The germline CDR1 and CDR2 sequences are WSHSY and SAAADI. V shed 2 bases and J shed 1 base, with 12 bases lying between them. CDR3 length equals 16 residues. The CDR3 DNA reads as TGCGCCAGCAGTGAGAAGGGCCTACGAAGCAATCAGCCCCAGCATTTT. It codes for CASSEKGLRSNQPQHF.

CDR3 residues: CASSQDRLAGGSGELFF. The DNA of the CDR3 is TGCGCCAGCAGCCAAGATAGACTAGCGGGGGGGTCCGGGGAGCTGTTTTTT. The chain combines TRBV4-3 with TRBJ2-2; 14 nucleotides line up with TRBD2. Trimming cost V 0 bases and J 6 bases; bases outside gene matches: 3. The CDR3 has 17 amino acids. Germline assignment: CDR1 LGHNA and CDR2 YSLEER.

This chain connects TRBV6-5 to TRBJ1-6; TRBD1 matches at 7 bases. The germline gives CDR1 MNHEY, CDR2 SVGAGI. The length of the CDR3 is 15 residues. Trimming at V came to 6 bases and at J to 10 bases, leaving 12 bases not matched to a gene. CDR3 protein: CASSHPPDRPSPLHF. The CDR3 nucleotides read TGTGCCAGCAGCCACCCACCGGACAGGCCGTCACCCCTCCACTTT.

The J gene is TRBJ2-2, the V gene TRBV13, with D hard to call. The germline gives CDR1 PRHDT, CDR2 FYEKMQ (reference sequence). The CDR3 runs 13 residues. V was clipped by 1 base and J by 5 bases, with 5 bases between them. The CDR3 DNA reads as TGTGCCAGCAGCTTAGCAAGGACCGGGGAGCTGTTTTTT. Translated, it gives CASSLARTGELFF.

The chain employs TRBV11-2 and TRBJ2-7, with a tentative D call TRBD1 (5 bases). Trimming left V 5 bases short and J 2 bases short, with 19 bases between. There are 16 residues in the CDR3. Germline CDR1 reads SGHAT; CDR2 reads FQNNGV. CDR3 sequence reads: CASSAIAGKPPYEQYF. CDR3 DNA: TGTGCCAGCAGCGCAATCGCAGGGAAGCCACCCTACGAGCAGTACTTC. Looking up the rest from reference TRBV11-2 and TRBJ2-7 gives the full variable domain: EAGVAQSPRYKIIEKRQSVAFWCNPISGHATLYWYQQILGQGPKLLIQFQNNGVVDDSQLPKDRFSAERLKGVDSTLKIQPAKLEDSAVYLCASSAIAGKPPYEQYFGPGTRLTVT.

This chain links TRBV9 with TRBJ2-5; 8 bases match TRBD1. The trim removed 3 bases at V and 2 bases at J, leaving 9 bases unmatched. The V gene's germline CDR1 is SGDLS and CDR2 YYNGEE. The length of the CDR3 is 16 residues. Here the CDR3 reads CASSGGQGVGQETQYF. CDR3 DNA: TGTGCCAGCAGCGGTGGACAGGGAGTAGGGCAAGAGACCCAGTACTTC.

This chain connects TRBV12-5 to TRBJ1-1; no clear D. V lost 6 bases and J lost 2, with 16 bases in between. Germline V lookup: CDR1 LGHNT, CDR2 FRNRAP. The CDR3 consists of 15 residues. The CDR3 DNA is TGTGCTAGTGGCCCCGGGCGAGATTCAAACACTGAAGCTTTCTTT. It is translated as CASGPGRDSNTEAFF.

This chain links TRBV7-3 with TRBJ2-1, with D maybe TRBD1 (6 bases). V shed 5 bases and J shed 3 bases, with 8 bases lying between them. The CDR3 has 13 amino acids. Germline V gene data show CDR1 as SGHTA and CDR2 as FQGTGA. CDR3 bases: TGTGCCAGCAGCCCGGACAGCTACAATGAGCAGTTCTTC. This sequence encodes CASSPDSYNEQFF.

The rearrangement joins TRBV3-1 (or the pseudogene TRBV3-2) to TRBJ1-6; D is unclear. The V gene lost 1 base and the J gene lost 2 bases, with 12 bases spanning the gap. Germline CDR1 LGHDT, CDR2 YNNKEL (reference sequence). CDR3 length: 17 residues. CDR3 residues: CASSQGSTLAYNSPLHF. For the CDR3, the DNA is TGTGCCAGCAGCCAAGGAAGCACTCTGGCCTATAATTCACCCCTCCACTTT.

This CDR3 reads CASSEERGLAMNTEAFF. CDR3 nucleotides: TGTGCCAGCAGTGAAGAAAGAGGGCTGGCGATGAACACTGAAGCTTTCTTT. The chain links TRBV2 to TRBJ1-1, with no clear D. Trimming pared 1 base from V and 0 bases from J, leaving 15 bases between. The CDR3 is 17 amino acids. In germline, CDR1 is SNHLY, CDR2 FYNNEI. The whole variable domain, filled in from reference TRBV2 and TRBJ1-1, reads EPEVTQTPSHQVTQMGQEVILRCVPISNHLYFYWYRQILGQKVEFLVSFYNNEISEKSEIFDDQFSVERPDGSNFTLKIRSTKLEDSAMYFCASSEERGLAMNTEAFFGQGTRLTVV.

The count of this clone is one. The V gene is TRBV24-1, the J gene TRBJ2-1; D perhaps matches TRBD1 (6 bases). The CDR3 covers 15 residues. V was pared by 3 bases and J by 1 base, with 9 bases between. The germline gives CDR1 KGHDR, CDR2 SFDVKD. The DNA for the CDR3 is TGTGCCACCAGTGATCCCCAGGGGTCCTACAATGAGCAGTTCTTC. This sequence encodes CATSDPQGSYNEQFF.

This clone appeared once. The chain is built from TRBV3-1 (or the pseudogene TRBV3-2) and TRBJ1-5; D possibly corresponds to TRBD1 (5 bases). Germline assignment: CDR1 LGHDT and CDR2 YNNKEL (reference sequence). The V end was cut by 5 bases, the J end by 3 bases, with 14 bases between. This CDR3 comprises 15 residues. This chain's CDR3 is CASSARAGPNQPQHF. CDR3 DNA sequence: TGTGCCAGCAGCGCCAGGGCAGGGCCCAATCAGCCCCAGCATTTT.

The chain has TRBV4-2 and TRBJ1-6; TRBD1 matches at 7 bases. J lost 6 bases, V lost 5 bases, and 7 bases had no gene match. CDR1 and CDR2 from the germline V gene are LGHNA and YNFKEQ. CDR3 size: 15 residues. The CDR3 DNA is TGTGCCAGCAGCTTCCCGGGACAGCTTAATTCACCCCTCCACTTT. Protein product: CASSFPGQLNSPLHF.

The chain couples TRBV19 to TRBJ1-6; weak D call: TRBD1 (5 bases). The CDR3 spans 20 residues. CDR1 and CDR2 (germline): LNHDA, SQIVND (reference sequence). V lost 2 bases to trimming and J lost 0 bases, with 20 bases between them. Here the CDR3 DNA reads TGTGCCAGTAGTATAAATTCCGGCGGGACGGGTAGCTCCTATAATTCACCCCTCCACTTT. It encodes CASSINSGGTGSSYNSPLHF.

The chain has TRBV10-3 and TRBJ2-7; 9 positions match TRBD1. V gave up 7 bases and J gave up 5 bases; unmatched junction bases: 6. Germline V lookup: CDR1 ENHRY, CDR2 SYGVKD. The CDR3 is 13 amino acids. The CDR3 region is CAITQGAIDEQYF. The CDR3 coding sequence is TGTGCCATCACACAGGGGGCCATCGACGAGCAGTACTTC.

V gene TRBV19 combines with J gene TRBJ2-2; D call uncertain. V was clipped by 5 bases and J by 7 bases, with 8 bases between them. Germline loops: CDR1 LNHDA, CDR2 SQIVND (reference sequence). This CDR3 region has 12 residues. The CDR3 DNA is TGTGCCAGTAGTCCGCTTGGCGGGGAGCTGTTTTTT. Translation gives CASSPLGGELFF.

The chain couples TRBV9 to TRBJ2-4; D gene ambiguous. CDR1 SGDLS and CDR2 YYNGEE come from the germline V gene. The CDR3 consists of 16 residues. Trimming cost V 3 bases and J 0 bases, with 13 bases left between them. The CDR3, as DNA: TGTGCCAGCAGCGCCCCTAGGGTCGTAGCCAAAAACATTCAGTACTTC. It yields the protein CASSAPRVVAKNIQYF.

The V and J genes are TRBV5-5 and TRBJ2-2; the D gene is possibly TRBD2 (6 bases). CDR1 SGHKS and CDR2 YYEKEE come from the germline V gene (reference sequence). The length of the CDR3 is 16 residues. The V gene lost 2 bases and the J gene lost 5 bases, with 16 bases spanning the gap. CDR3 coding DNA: TGTGCCAGCAGCTTTAGCGGAGGGCAATTGACCGGGGAGCTGTTTTTT. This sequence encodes CASSFSGGQLTGELFF.

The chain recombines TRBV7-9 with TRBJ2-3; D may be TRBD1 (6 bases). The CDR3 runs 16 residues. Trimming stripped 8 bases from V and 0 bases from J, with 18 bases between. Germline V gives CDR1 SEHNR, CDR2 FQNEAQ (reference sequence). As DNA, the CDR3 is TGTGCCAGCTCAGCCCCGACAGGCCTTAGCACAGATACGCAGTATTTT. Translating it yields CASSAPTGLSTDTQYF.

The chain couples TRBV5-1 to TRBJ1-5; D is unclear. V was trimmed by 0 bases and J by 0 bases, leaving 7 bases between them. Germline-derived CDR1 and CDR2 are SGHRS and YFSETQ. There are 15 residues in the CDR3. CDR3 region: CASSLDGNSNQPQHF. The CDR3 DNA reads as TGCGCCAGCAGCTTGGACGGTAATAGCAATCAGCCCCAGCATTTT.

In DNA form, the CDR3 reads TGTGCCAGCAGCTCGGCGGGACTAGCGGGGGACAATGAGCAGTTCTTC. Protein sequence: CASSSAGLAGDNEQFF. The rearrangement uses TRBV5-4 and TRBJ2-1; 14 bases fit TRBD2. The CDR3 covers 16 residues. V was pared by 3 bases and J by 5 bases, with 4 bases of the junction left unmatched. The germline V gene encodes CDR1 SGHNT and CDR2 YYREEE (reference sequence).